A single T cell receptor (beta chain) is shown here with its context. This sample was taken from a study of shared clonotypes between healthy human individuals. Partitioning of CD4+ cells yielded a CD45RA+ naive subset and a CD45RA-negative memory subset. The assay was immunoSEQ multiplex PCR, and TCRdb's table has in-frame clones only and misses some. The sample contains 1,400,000 or so clones, 98% of which appear only once. Deletions cut 0 bases from V and 2 bases from J, with 17 bases between. The CDR3 runs to 17 residues. Germline V gene data show CDR1 as SGHNT and CDR2 as YYREEE (reference sequence).

The specimen sequenced was naive CD4+ T cells sorted from blood. The subset here: CD45RA+ positively selected. The chain has TRBV5-4 and TRBJ2-5, with D possibly being TRBD2 (6 bases). This clonotype was sampled from a man aged 25-45 years in good health. CDR3: CASSLGGGGRLQETQYF. For the CDR3, the DNA is TGTGCCAGCAGCTTGGGAGGTGGAGGGCGCCTTCAAGAGACCCAGTACTTC.